The 21 T cell receptor beta chains listed next were all sequenced from one sample in a study of T cell responses to AZD1222 COVID-19 vaccine. Assay: immunoSEQ multiplex PCR; the TCRdb copy retains only in-frame clones and omits some. The sample lists approximately 120,000 clones, roughly 88% seen once, with 9.5% to 15% in the top ten. The starting material was peripheral blood, obtained on day 0 of MenACWY control vaccination. Every receptor here comes from an adult in good health.

This rearrangement joins TRBV6-2 or TRBV6-3 to TRBJ1-1; D uncertain. Germline CDR1 is MNHEY and CDR2 is SVGEGT. This CDR3 contains 13 residues. V dropped 2 bases and J dropped 6 bases, with 10 bases sitting between them. This chain's CDR3 is CASSYNLKAEAFF. The CDR3 DNA reads as TGTGCCAGCAGTTACAATTTAAAGGCTGAAGCTTTCTTT.

This clone was counted once. The chain recombines TRBV5-4 with TRBJ2-7, with a weak D call TRBD2 (6 bases). This CDR3 is 14 amino acids long. Trimming pared 4 bases from V and 5 bases from J, leaving 16 bases between. Per the germline V gene, CDR1 is SGHNT and CDR2 is YYREEE (reference sequence). CDR3 nucleotides: TGTGCCAGCAGCAATTCCGGGACTCGTGACGAGCAGTACTTC. It specifies CASSNSGTRDEQYF. Based on the CDR3 plus reference TRBV5-4 and TRBJ2-7, the full variable domain is ETGVTQSPTHLIKTRGQQVTLRCSSQSGHNTVSWYQQALGQGPQFIFQYYREEENGRGNFPPRFSGLQFPNYSSELNVNALELDDSALYLCASSNSGTRDEQYFGPGTRLTVT.

V and J are TRBV11-1 and TRBJ1-3; a possible D gene is TRBD1 (5 bases). The V and J ends lost 4 bases and 4 bases respectively, with 14 bases between them. The CDR3 totals 15 residues. Germline CDR1 SGHAT, CDR2 FQDESV (reference sequence). The CDR3 coding sequence is TGTGCCAGCAGCTACCAACAGGACGGCGGAAACACCATATATTTT. Its translation: CASSYQQDGGNTIYF. The full variable domain, in which reference TRBV11-1 and TRBJ1-3 provide the parts outside the CDR3, is EAEVAQSPRYKITEKSQAVAFWCDPISGHATLYWYRQILGQGPELLVQFQDESVVDDSQLPKDRFSAERLKGVDSTLKIQPAELGDSAMYLCASSYQQDGGNTIYFGEGSWLTVV.

The chain is built from TRBV9 and TRBJ1-4; tentatively, D is TRBD1 (5 bases). This CDR3 spans 15 amino acids. The V and J ends lost 0 bases and 1 base respectively, with 7 bases between them. Germline V gene lookup returns CDR1 SGDLS and CDR2 YYNGEE. For the CDR3, the DNA is TGTGCCAGCAGCGTAGGGGGGGAAACTAATGAAAAACTGTTTTTT. Protein sequence: CASSVGGETNEKLFF.

The chain recombines TRBV7-8 with TRBJ1-4, with D possibly TRBD1 on 6 matching bases. CDR3 length: 14 amino acids. Trimming took 5 bases from V and 8 from J, leaving 15 bases between them. Germline V lookup: CDR1 SGHVS, CDR2 FQNEAQ. The CDR3 here is CASSGGGSREKLFF. For the CDR3, the DNA is TGTGCCAGCAGCGGAGGGGGGAGCCGGGAAAAACTGTTTTTT.

The chain uses TRBV7-3 and TRBJ2-2; D perhaps matches TRBD2 (5 bases). Germline lookup yields CDR1 SGHTA and CDR2 FQGTGA. Trimming stripped 4 bases from V and 3 bases from J, with 15 bases between. This CDR3 contains 16 residues. CDR3 in DNA: TGTGCCAGCAGCTCCCCCCCAGCGGAAGACACCGGGGAGCTGTTTTTT. It encodes CASSSPPAEDTGELFF.

The DNA of the CDR3 is TGTGCCAGTAGTTTAGCGGGGGGCACAGATACGCAGTATTTT. Amino acid sequence: CASSLAGGTDTQYF. The chain recombines TRBV19 with TRBJ2-3; 9 positions agree with TRBD2. CDR3 length: 14 residues. V trimming: 5 bases; J trimming: 1 base; junction bases outside the gene matches: 1. Per the germline V gene, CDR1 is LNHDA and CDR2 is SQIVND (reference sequence). The full variable domain, its missing parts supplied by reference TRBV19 and TRBJ2-3, is DGGITQSPKYLFRKEGQNVTLSCEQNLNHDAMYWYRQDPGQGLRLIYYSQIVNDFQKGDIAEGYSVSREKKESFPLTVTSAQKNPTAFYLCASSLAGGTDTQYFGPGTRLTVL.

V and J are TRBV4-3 and TRBJ2-1; tentatively, D is TRBD2 (6 bases). The germline gives CDR1 LGHNA, CDR2 YSLEER. V was shortened by 0 bases and J by 11 bases, with 14 bases between the two germline ends. The CDR3 sequence is 14 residues long. DNA for the CDR3: TGCGCCAGCAGCCAAGAGAGAGCCGGGGGACAGCAGTTCTTC. It specifies CASSQERAGGQQFF.

This sequence joins TRBV6-6 and TRBJ1-4; D call uncertain. V was trimmed by 2 bases and J by 0 bases, leaving 7 bases between them. Germline V gene sequence: CDR1 MNHNY, CDR2 SVGAGI (reference sequence). This CDR3 has 15 residues. For the CDR3, the DNA is TGTGCCAGCAGTTACGAGGGCTCAACTAATGAAAAACTGTTTTTT. This codes for CASSYEGSTNEKLFF.

The chain uses TRBV12-5 and TRBJ2-7; D is undetermined. Deletions cut 7 bases from V and 3 bases from J, with 13 bases between. Germline-derived CDR1 and CDR2 are LGHNT and FRNRAP. This CDR3 spans 13 amino acids. The CDR3 protein is CASASDLYYEQYF. The CDR3 DNA sequence: TGTGCTAGTGCCTCGGACCTATACTACGAGCAGTACTTC.

This clone was seen more than once but under ten times. The V call is TRBV18, the J call TRBJ1-2; no reliable D call. CDR3 length: 13 residues. From germline, CDR1 is KGHSH and CDR2 LQKENI. The V and J ends lost 3 bases and 8 bases respectively, with 13 bases between them. The CDR3, as DNA: TGTGCCAGCTCACCGAACTCCCTCGGGGGCTACACCTTC. It translates to CASSPNSLGGYTF.

The V and J genes are TRBV2 and TRBJ2-7; no clear D gene. Trimming left V 6 bases short and J 0 bases short, with 12 bases between. The V gene's germline CDR1 is SNHLY and CDR2 FYNNEI. The CDR3 sequence is 14 residues long. The CDR3 reads CASRARANSYEQYF. As DNA, the CDR3 is TGTGCCAGCAGGGCCAGAGCTAACTCCTACGAGCAGTACTTC.

This clone was found once. This rearrangement joins TRBV12-3 or TRBV12-4 to TRBJ1-1, with D uncertain. The CDR3 spans 12 residues. Between the trimmed V and J ends, which lost 3 bases and 6 bases, there was a span of 8 bases. The CDR3 loop reads CASSFGSPEAFF. CDR3 sequence (DNA): TGTGCCAGCAGTTTCGGTAGCCCTGAAGCTTTCTTT.

This sequence joins TRBV28 and TRBJ2-1; 12 nucleotides agree with TRBD2. The CDR3 covers 15 residues. Germline V CDR1 and CDR2: MDHEN, SYDVKM. J was trimmed by 8 bases and V by 6 bases; bases with no gene match: 8. This chain's CDR3 is CASRRTSGVRDEQFF. The CDR3 coding sequence is TGTGCCAGCAGAAGGACTAGCGGGGTGAGAGATGAGCAGTTCTTC.

The CDR3: CAWSVEGTGLGYTF. In DNA, the CDR3 is TGTGCCTGGAGTGTAGAGGGGACAGGGCTTGGCTACACCTTC. This chain links TRBV30 with TRBJ1-2, with TRBD1 identical over 9 bases. J was trimmed by 7 bases and V by 0 bases; bases with no gene match: 6. CDR1 and CDR2 (germline): GTSNPN, SVGIG (reference sequence). The CDR3 loop spans 14 amino acids.

The chain couples TRBV7-6 to TRBJ2-3; a weak D match, TRBD1 (6 bases). The V and J ends lost 5 bases and 2 bases respectively, with 26 bases between them. CDR1 and CDR2 (germline): SGHVS, FNYEAQ. The CDR3 contains 19 residues. Here the CDR3 reads CASSPPGTRPWSATDTQYF. CDR3 nucleotides: TGTGCCAGCAGCCCCCCCGGGACACGTCCGTGGTCGGCCACAGATACGCAGTATTTT. Complete variable domain (other parts from reference TRBV7-6 and TRBJ2-3): GAGVSQSPRYKVTKRGQDVALRCDPISGHVSLYWYRQALGQGPEFLTYFNYEAQQDKSGLPNDRFSAERPEGSISTLTIQRTEQRDSAMYRCASSPPGTRPWSATDTQYFGPGTRLTVL.

The rearrangement joins TRBV4-1 to TRBJ2-7; 7 positions agree with TRBD2. Trimming at V came to 0 bases and at J to 0 bases, leaving 8 bases not matched to a gene. This CDR3 has 17 residues. CDR1 MGHRA and CDR2 YSYEKL come from the germline V gene. CDR3 sequence (DNA): TGCGCCAGCAGCCAAGAGGCAATGCGGGACTACTCCTACGAGCAGTACTTC. Protein sequence: CASSQEAMRDYSYEQYF.

This clone has a single count. The chain has TRBV6-2 or TRBV6-3 and TRBJ1-1; 9 nucleotides match TRBD1. Germline-derived CDR1 and CDR2 are MNHEY and SVGEGT. Trimming removed 5 bases from V and 11 bases from J; junction bases left unmatched: 15. The CDR3 loop spans 15 amino acids. DNA for the CDR3: TGTGCCAGCAGTCCAACAGGGGGCGAAGGCCTGGGGGCTTTCTTT. Its protein is CASSPTGGEGLGAFF.

V usage is TRBV19 and J usage is TRBJ1-5; D remains ambiguous. Germline CDR1 and CDR2: LNHDA and SQIVND (reference sequence). This CDR3 has 14 amino acids. V was clipped by 2 bases and J by 2 bases, with 7 bases between them. Written as DNA, the CDR3 is TGTGCCAGTAGTATAAGGGCAGGCAATCAGCCCCAGCATTTT. Protein: CASSIRAGNQPQHF.

The rearrangement uses TRBV5-4 and TRBJ2-2; D possibly uses TRBD1 or TRBD2 (5 bases each). The V end was cut by 0 bases, the J end by 5 bases, with 5 bases between. CDR3 length: 13 amino acids. Germline CDR1 is SGHNT and CDR2 is YYREEE (reference sequence). The CDR3 DNA follows: TGTGCCAGCAGCTTGGGGGGGACCGGGGAGCTGTTTTTT. Translated, it gives CASSLGGTGELFF.

The chain has TRBV13 and TRBJ1-5; 8 bases are shared with TRBD1. Germline V gene data show CDR1 as PRHDT and CDR2 as FYEKMQ (reference sequence). The length of the CDR3 is 16 residues. V lost 5 bases to trimming and J lost 4 bases; unmatched junction nucleotides: 10. CDR3 DNA sequence: TGTGCCAGCAGCCAGGGGGCTGTAGGAAGGAATCAGCCCCAGCATTTT. This gives the protein CASSQGAVGRNQPQHF.